Here is one TCR beta chain with its context. The table came from immunoSEQ multiplex PCR; TCRdb's copy has only in-frame clones and leaves some out. Seen here are under 50,000 clones, over 75% observed once, and the top ten hold around 4.1%. The data were obtained in a study of T cell changes during pregnancy in multiple sclerosis. This clonotype was obtained from a female donor with multiple sclerosis, enrolled in a pregnancy study. The specimen comprised CD8+ T cells from peripheral blood mononuclear cells, sampled in the first trimester of pregnancy.

The CDR3 DNA sequence: TGTGCCAGCAGCCCCCACTGGGACAGGGCGGTATACATTCAGTACTTC. Protein product: CASSPHWDRAVYIQYF. The J gene is TRBJ2-4, the V gene TRBV9; 9 nucleotides line up with TRBD1. CDR3 length: 16 residues. J gave up 8 bases and V 4 bases, and 13 bases lay outside the gene matches. CDR1 is SGDLS and CDR2 is YYNGEE in the germline V gene.